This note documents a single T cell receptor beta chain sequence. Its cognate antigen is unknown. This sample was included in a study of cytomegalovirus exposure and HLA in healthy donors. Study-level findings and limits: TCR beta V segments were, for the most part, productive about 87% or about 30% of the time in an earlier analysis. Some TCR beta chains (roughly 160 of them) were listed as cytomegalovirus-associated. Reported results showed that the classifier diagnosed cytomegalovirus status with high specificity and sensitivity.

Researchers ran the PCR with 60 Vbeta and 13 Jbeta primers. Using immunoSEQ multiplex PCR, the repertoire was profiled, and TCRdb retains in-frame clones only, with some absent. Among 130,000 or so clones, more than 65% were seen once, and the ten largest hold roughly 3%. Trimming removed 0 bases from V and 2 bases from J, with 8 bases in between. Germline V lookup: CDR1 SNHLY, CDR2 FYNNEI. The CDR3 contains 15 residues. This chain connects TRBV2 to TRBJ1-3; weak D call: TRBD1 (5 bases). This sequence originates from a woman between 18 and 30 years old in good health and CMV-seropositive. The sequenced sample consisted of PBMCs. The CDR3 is CASSEAKGAGNTIYF. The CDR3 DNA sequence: TGTGCCAGCAGTGAAGCCAAAGGGGCTGGAAACACCATATATTTT.